This is a list of T cell receptor beta chains from one sample in a study of CD8+CD57+ T cells in acquired aplastic anemia. TCRdb fed the reads into MiXCR, producing one record per CDR3 protein. Of 300,000 or so distinct CDR3 sequences in the sample, 45% to 70% are singletons; the top ten hold 7.5% to 9%. Input material: sorted CD4+, CD8+, or CD8+CD57+ T cells (not recorded which) from PBMCs. The receptors were sampled from a human donor with severe aplastic anemia or a healthy control (not recorded which). Each CDR3 is given with its conserved first and last residue. A D gene is named only where the DNA matches it firmly. Size is omitted from some rows. Given values are once, few, many or a class for expanded clones.

TRBV29-1	TRBD1	TRBJ2-5	-	TGCAGCGTCCCCCAGGGGGCCGGGGGGACCCAGTACTTC	CSVPQGAGGTQYF
TRBV5-1	-	TRBJ2-1	-	TGCGCCAGCAGCTTGTCGCTGGGTATGGGGAACAATGAGCAGTTCTTC	CASSLSLGMGNNEQFF
TRBV2	-	TRBJ2-2	-	TGTGCCAGCAGTATCAACCAACGACTACCCGGGGAGCTGTTTTTT	CASSINQRLPGELFF
TRBV3-1	TRBD1	TRBJ1-6	few	TGTGCCAGCAGTGACGGACAGGGGGATAATTCACCCCTCCACTTT	CASSDGQGDNSPLHF
TRBV7-9	TRBD1	TRBJ1-5	few	TGTGCCAGCAGCCCCGGGACAGGCAGCCAGCCCCAGCATTTT	CASSPGTGSQPQHF
TRBV7-9	TRBD1	TRBJ2-7	few	TGTGCCAGCAGACCGACAGGGGGCGAGCAGTACTTC	CASRPTGGEQYF
TRBV19	TRBD1	TRBJ1-2	-	TGTGCCAGTAGGGGGGGACAGGCTGGCTACACCTTC	CASRGGQAGYTF
TRBV24-1	-	TRBJ2-7	-	TGTGCCACCAGTGGAGATTCCTACGAGCAGTACTTC	CATSGDSYEQYF
TRBV5-1	TRBD1	TRBJ2-3	-	TGCGCCAGCAGCACCTGGACAGGACCCACAGATACGCAGTATTTT	CASSTWTGPTDTQYF
TRBV20-1	TRBD1	TRBJ2-7	-	TGCAGTGCCAGACTGGGGGACAGGGCCTACGAGCAGTACTTC	CSARLGDRAYEQYF
TRBV9	-	TRBJ1-5	-	TGTGCCAGCAGCGTAGACTTCAGCGCAGGCGACAGAGCCCAGCATTTT	CASSVDFSAGDRAQHF
TRBV7-3	TRBD2	TRBJ2-5	-	TGTGCCAGCACGGGTAGCGGGGGGGTGGGCCAAGAGACCCAGTACTTC	CASTGSGGVGQETQYF
TRBV9	-	TRBJ2-3	-	TGTGCCAGCAGCGGGGGGTGGGGCACAGATACGCAGTATTTT	CASSGGWGTDTQYF
TRBV15	TRBD1	TRBJ2-7	-	TGTGCCACCAGCAGGGACAGGGGATACGAGCAGTACTTC	CATSRDRGYEQYF
TRBV29-1	-	TRBJ1-2	-	TGCAGCGCACTATTGCCCAGATTGGTAAACTATGGCTACACCTTC	CSALLPRLVNYGYTF
TRBV5-6	TRBD1	TRBJ2-7	-	TGTGCCAGCAGCTGGGACAGGGGGCAATACGAGCAGTACTTC	CASSWDRGQYEQYF
TRBV7-2	-	TRBJ2-5	-	TGTGCCAGCAGCCCCCAAGGCGGGGACAATGAGACCCAGTACTTC	CASSPQGGDNETQYF
TRBV2	-	TRBJ2-3	many	TGTGCCAGCCGCGGTACAACTAGCACAGATACGCAGTATTTT	CASRGTTSTDTQYF
TRBV7-7	TRBD2	TRBJ2-3	-	TGTGCTAGCAGCTTTCGGGCGTCTAGCGGGAGGGATACGCAGTATTTT	CASSFRASSGRDTQYF